These 25 T cell receptor beta chains originate from one sample sequenced in a study of tumor-infiltrating lymphocytes in oesophageal squamous cell carcinoma. Each CDR3 protein is one row after TCRdb ran MiXCR on the PCR reads. The data hold 15,000 to 20,000 distinct CDR3 sequences, with about 39% observed a single time. Sequenced: normal esophageal tissue next to the tumor. Every receptor here comes from a female donor with esophageal squamous cell carcinoma.

This clonotype was seen a single time. This chain connects TRBV6-1 to TRBJ2-5, with 9 bases that match TRBD1. The trim removed 6 bases at V and 11 bases at J, leaving 16 bases unmatched. Per germline, CDR1 MNHNS and CDR2 SASEGT. The CDR3 is 15 residues long. The CDR3 here is CASRPGQGPYNEQYF. The CDR3 DNA reads as TGTGCCAGCAGGCCGGGACAGGGCCCTTACAATGAGCAGTACTTC.

The table lists this clonotype with many counts. The rearrangement links TRBV5-8 to TRBJ2-5, with 10 positions matching TRBD2. This CDR3 spans 16 amino acids. In germline, CDR1 is SGHTS, CDR2 YDEGEE. V shed 3 bases and J 2 bases; nucleotides not matched to a gene: 7. The CDR3 DNA reads as TGTGCCAGCAGCTCCGGACTAGCGGCATCTCAAGAGACCCAGTACTTC. Its translation: CASSSGLAASQETQYF.

The chain carries TRBV10-2 and TRBJ2-1; 7 bases align to TRBD1. Looked up from germline, CDR1 is WSHSY and CDR2 is SAAADI. Trimming at V came to 8 bases and at J to 2 bases, leaving 3 bases not matched to a gene. The CDR3 extends over 13 amino acids. CDR3 in amino acids: CASWTGPYNEQFF. CDR3 DNA: TGCGCCAGCTGGACAGGCCCCTACAATGAGCAGTTCTTC.

The CDR3 loop is CASSRDRGTYEQYF. CDR3 DNA: TGTGCCAGCTCTCGGGACAGGGGGACCTACGAGCAGTACTTC. This chain links TRBV6-6 with TRBJ2-7; 11 bases fit TRBD1. The CDR3 loop spans 14 amino acids. Per germline, CDR1 MNHNY and CDR2 SVGAGI (reference sequence). V trimming: 8 bases; J trimming: 2 bases; junction bases outside the gene matches: 5.

By share of the sample, this clonotype is medium-sized. V gene TRBV7-6 combines with J gene TRBJ2-3; D remains ambiguous. Between the trimmed V and J ends, which lost 5 bases and 4 bases, there was a span of 13 bases. The CDR3 covers 14 residues. The germline gives CDR1 SGHVS, CDR2 FNYEAQ. CDR3 sequence: CASSKDQNSDTQYF. CDR3 bases: TGTGCCAGCAGCAAAGACCAAAATTCAGATACGCAGTATTTT.

In its sample, this clonotype is medium-sized. The chain uses TRBV7-9 and TRBJ1-1; D is ambiguous. The CDR3 has 13 residues. V was cut by 1 base and J by 3 bases, with 6 bases left in between. Looked up from germline, CDR1 is SEHNR and CDR2 is FQNEAQ (reference sequence). CDR3 nucleotide sequence: TGTGCCAGCAGCTTAGAGCAGGACACTGAAGCTTTCTTT. This sequence encodes CASSLEQDTEAFF.

To note about this clonotype: The junction does not match germline at one end; this may be a read error. The CDR3: CASSEGGCEETHYF. The CDR3 region has the DNA TGTGCCAGCAGTGAAGGGGGCTGCGAAGAGACCCATTACTTC. This chain joins TRBV6-1 and TRBJ2-5, with D maybe TRBD1 (5 bases). This CDR3 has 14 amino acids. CDR1 MNHNS and CDR2 SASEGT come from the germline V gene.

In this sample, this clonotype turned up a few times. The chain couples TRBV7-2 to TRBJ2-5; D gene ambiguous. This CDR3 comprises 13 residues. Trimming took 4 bases from V and 1 from J, leaving 7 bases between them. Germline assignment: CDR1 SGHTA and CDR2 FQGNSA. The CDR3 reads CASSSMPQETQYF. The CDR3, as DNA: TGTGCCAGCAGCTCAATGCCCCAAGAGACCCAGTACTTC.

This clonotype was detected many times. V gene TRBV6-1 combines with J gene TRBJ1-6; D remains unclear. V was shortened by 5 bases and J by 7 bases, with 9 bases between the two germline ends. In germline, CDR1 is MNHNS, CDR2 SASEGT. The CDR3 runs to 13 residues. The CDR3 loop is CASSWGTNSPLHF. The CDR3, as DNA: TGTGCCAGCAGTTGGGGAACCAATTCACCCCTCCACTTT.

The CDR3 region has the DNA TGTGCCAGCAGCTCCTCCGACTTAGAGACCCAGTTCTTC. Translating it yields CASSSSDLETQFF. The rearrangement links TRBV7-3 to TRBJ2-7, with D hard to call. The DNA end is a closer match to TRBJ2-1, so the J assignment may be wrong. This CDR3 comprises 13 residues. In germline, CDR1 is SGHTA, CDR2 FQGTGA.

The chain employs TRBV6-1 and TRBJ2-1; the D gene is possibly TRBD1 (5 bases). The germline V and J ends were trimmed by 2 bases and 6 bases, with 14 bases remaining between them. CDR3 size: 15 residues. Germline V gene data show CDR1 as MNHNS and CDR2 as SASEGT. The CDR3 loop reads CASSEFVRAGNEQFF. The CDR3 nucleotides read TGTGCCAGCAGTGAATTTGTCAGGGCCGGCAATGAGCAGTTCTTC.

The CDR3 loop is CASTSGPTEYF. The CDR3, as DNA: TGTGCCAGCACTTCCGGACCGACGGAGTACTTC. J is TRBJ2-5 and V is TRBV6-6; D ambiguous. The germline gives CDR1 MNHNY, CDR2 SVGAGI (reference sequence). V gave up 7 bases and J gave up 12 bases, with 15 bases separating them. There are 11 residues in the CDR3.

This chain joins TRBV7-3 and TRBJ2-3; D gene unclear. TRBJ2-1 matches the DNA end more closely, so the J call is doubtful. Germline V gives CDR1 SGHTA, CDR2 FQGTGA. The CDR3 runs 17 residues. CDR3 sequence reads: CASSLFSKDLTYNEQFF. CDR3 bases: TGTGCCAGCAGCTTATTCAGTAAAGACCTCACCTACAATGAGCAGTTCTTC.

This clonotype was seen a handful of times. J is TRBJ2-4 and V is TRBV11-2, with 8 bases that match TRBD1. With the DNA end fitting TRBJ2-7 better, the J assignment may be wrong. The length of the CDR3 is 14 residues. Per the germline V gene, CDR1 is SGHAT and CDR2 is FQNNGV. CDR3 bases: TGTGCCAGCAGCCTCAGAACAGGGGGCTACGAGCAGTACTTC. It yields the protein CASSLRTGGYEQYF.

The chain employs TRBV9 and TRBJ2-4; tentatively, D is TRBD1 or TRBD2 (5 bases each). CDR3 length equals 15 residues. Germline CDR1 is SGDLS and CDR2 is YYNGEE. The ends were cut back, 4 bases at V and 13 bases at J, with 24 bases in the middle. The chain's CDR3 is CASSPRGLGVGEQYF. DNA for the CDR3: TGTGCCAGCAGCCCTAGGGGTCTTGGGGTTGGGGAGCAGTACTTC.

Judged by abundance, this clonotype is medium-sized. The V gene is TRBV11-2, the J gene TRBJ2-5; D gene ambiguous. The CDR3 totals 12 residues. Germline-derived CDR1 and CDR2 are SGHAT and FQNNGV. Trimming left V 5 bases short and J 5 bases short, with 9 bases between. DNA for the CDR3: TGTGCCAGCAGCAATCTTCCGGAGACCCAGTACTTC. Encoded protein: CASSNLPETQYF.

The chain has TRBV7-3 and TRBJ2-3; D is ambiguous. Germline CDR1 SGHTA, CDR2 FQGTGA. The V and J ends lost 5 bases and 5 bases respectively, with 11 bases between them. The length of the CDR3 is 13 residues. The CDR3 spells CASSATSGDTQYF. The CDR3 coding sequence is TGTGCCAGCAGCGCAACCTCCGGAGATACGCAGTATTTT. The full variable domain, rest sourced from reference TRBV7-3 and TRBJ2-3, is GAGVSQTPSNKVTEKGKYVELRCDPISGHTALYWYRQSLGQGPEFLIYFQGTGAADDSGLPNDRFFAVRPEGSVSTLKIQRTERGDSAVYLCASSATSGDTQYFGPGTRLTVL.

This clonotype showed up just a few times. This chain uses TRBV7-6 with TRBJ2-5; 11 positions match TRBD2. The DNA end is a closer match to TRBJ2-1, so the J assignment may be wrong. The length of the CDR3 is 17 residues. Per germline, CDR1 SGHVS and CDR2 FNYEAQ. The CDR3 here is CASSIQGGASGGNEQFF. CDR3 bases: TGTGCCAGCAGCATTCAAGGAGGGGCTAGCGGGGGGAATGAGCAGTTCTTC.

There are many counts of this clonotype. A read error is possible here, since a much larger clone lies one base away. This chain joins TRBV6-6 and TRBJ2-5; the D gene is possibly TRBD2 (6 bases). The end of the DNA aligns better with TRBJ2-1, so the J call may be wrong. There are 13 residues in the CDR3. Germline values: CDR1 MNHNY, CDR2 SVGAGI (reference sequence). CDR3 sequence reads: CASSYAGSETQFF. CDR3 in DNA: TGTGCCAGCAGTTACGCGGGATCGGAGACCCAGTTCTTC.

Concerning this clonotype itself: A read error may be the cause here, since a much bigger clone is one base away. The gene calls are TRBV11-2 and TRBJ1-1; 8 bases fit TRBD1. The CDR3 consists of 15 residues. Germline CDR1 and CDR2: SGHAT and FQNNGV. Unmatched junction bases numbered 14, after V lost 6 bases and J lost 8 bases. The CDR3 DNA follows: TGTGCCAGCAGGGTACGGGACAGGAACTCATCGGAAGCTTTCTTT. Its protein product is CASRVRDRNSSEAFF. Looking up the rest from reference TRBV11-2 and TRBJ1-1 gives the full variable domain: EAGVAQSPRYKIIEKRQSVAFWCNPISGHATLYWYQQILGQGPKLLIQFQNNGVVDDSQLPKDRFSAERLKGVDSTLKIQPAKLEDSAVYLCASRVRDRNSSEAFFGQGTRLTVV.

This clonotype showed up many times. The chain employs TRBV4-2 and TRBJ1-1, with 9 bases identical to TRBD1. The germline V gene has CDR1 LGHNA and CDR2 YNFKEQ. With 1 base clipped from V and 6 bases from J, the junction kept 3 bases outside the gene matches. This CDR3 region has 14 residues. CDR3 in DNA: TGTGCCAGCAGCCAAGGGGACAGGGTCCCTGAAGCTTTCTTT. As protein: CASSQGDRVPEAFF.

In regard to this clonotype: This CDR3 fails to terminate in the conserved phenylalanine or tryptophan, so it likely reflects a read error. It is unclear where the CDR3 begins or ends on the DNA, so no DNA is shown, and the CDR3 is as TCRdb lists it. V gene TRBV7-3 combines with J gene TRBJ2-3; the table's TRBD1 call for D was not verified on the DNA. The V gene's germline CDR1 is SGHTA and CDR2 FQGTGA. The CDR3 comprises 17 residues, both ends counted. The CDR3 reads CASSLSSTGGETQFFGP.

Relative to its sample, this clonotype is medium-sized. V gene TRBV7-9 combines with J gene TRBJ2-2, with D possibly being TRBD1 or TRBD2 (5 bases each). CDR1 is SEHNR, CDR2 FQNEAQ, per germline (reference sequence). The V end was cut by 10 bases, the J end by 9 bases, with 15 bases between. CDR3 length: 12 residues. The DNA for the CDR3 is TGTGCCATCGAGGGGAATTTAAGGGAGCTGTTTTTT. Translation gives CAIEGNLRELFF.

This clonotype is labeled medium-sized (0.01 to 0.1%). This rearrangement joins TRBV12-3 or TRBV12-4 to TRBJ2-7; D tentatively reads TRBD1 or TRBD2 (6 bases each). The CDR3 runs 15 residues. The V end lost 2 bases, the J end lost 3 bases, and 14 bases lay between the germline ends. CDR3 nucleotide sequence: TGTGCCAGCAGTTTAAAAGGGGGGACTGGCTACGAGCAGTACTTC. It yields the protein CASSLKGGTGYEQYF.

This clonotype has more than one count but fewer than ten. The V call is TRBV7-2, the J call TRBJ1-1; 8 positions match TRBD2. The DNA end is more similar to TRBJ2-3, so the J call may be wrong. CDR1 and CDR2 from the germline V gene are SGHTA and FQGNSA. The CDR3 has 15 amino acids. The CDR3 bases are TGTGCCAGCAGCCGCCTGGCGGGAGGTGCAGATACGCAGTATTTT. It encodes CASSRLAGGADTQYF.